The clone carrying this T cell receptor beta chain appeared many times. These data come from a study of T-cell memory formation after mild COVID-19. Each CDR3 protein gets one entry after TCRdb re-called the 5' RACE reads with MiXCR. The sample yields roughly 340,000 distinct CDR3 sequences, around 15% seen once. The CDR3 length is 14 residues. Germline CDR1 reads SGHRS; CDR2 reads YFSETQ. V gave up 6 bases and J gave up 0 bases, with 9 bases separating them. This TCR was sampled from a man aged 18 to 30 who had mild COVID-19 (a few samples of this study predate the infection). Cell type and time point are not known. Material: PBMCs or a T cell subset sorted from them (not recorded which). The gene calls are TRBV5-1 and TRBJ2-2; D remains ambiguous. CDR3 DNA sequence: TGCGCCAGCACTAAGGACCCGAACACCGGGGAGCTGTTTTTT. This gives the protein CASTKDPNTGELFF.